The next 7 T cell receptor beta chains were all read from a single sample in a study of blood T cell repertoires in COVID-19. Generated by immunoSEQ multiplex PCR, the TCRdb table keeps only in-frame clones and is missing some. The sample lists a few hundred thousand clones, 70% to 85% occurring once. What was sequenced was peripheral blood. Receptors originate from a woman older than 75 with acute or convalescent COVID-19.

This rearrangement joins TRBV7-2 to TRBJ2-1; TRBD2 aligns across 12 bases. The CDR3 has 16 residues. Per germline, CDR1 SGHTA and CDR2 FQGNSA. Trimming at V came to 1 base and at J to 7 bases, leaving 5 bases not matched to a gene. For the CDR3, the DNA is TGTGCCAGCAGCTTAGACCTAGCGGGGGGGCGGAATGAGCAGTTCTTC. This gives the protein CASSLDLAGGRNEQFF.

The chain links TRBV9 to TRBJ1-4; 9 bases align to TRBD1. V was pared by 4 bases and J by 7 bases, with 8 bases of the junction left unmatched. The CDR3 totals 15 residues. Germline V lookup: CDR1 SGDLS, CDR2 YYNGEE. The CDR3 sequence: CASSTNRGPGEKLFF. The DNA of the CDR3 is TGTGCCAGCAGCACCAACAGGGGGCCGGGTGAAAAACTGTTTTTT. The full variable domain, its missing parts supplied by reference TRBV9 and TRBJ1-4, is DSGVTQTPKHLITATGQRVTLRCSPRSGDLSVYWYQQSLDQGLQFLIQYYNGEERAKGNILERFSAQQFPDLHSELNLSSLELGDSALYFCASSTNRGPGEKLFFGSGTQLSVL.

This clone occurred once. The J gene is TRBJ2-2, the V gene TRBV10-3; D is unclear. Germline V gene sequence: CDR1 ENHRY, CDR2 SYGVKD. The CDR3 extends over 16 amino acids. The V gene lost 2 bases and the J gene lost 6 bases, with 16 bases spanning the gap. CDR3 amino acids: CAISEASRNPAGELFF. CDR3 coding DNA: TGTGCCATCAGTGAGGCTTCTAGAAACCCAGCCGGGGAGCTGTTTTTT.

The table lists this clone with a few counts. The rearrangement links TRBV29-1 to TRBJ1-1; 8 bases agree with TRBD1. Per germline, CDR1 SQVTM and CDR2 ANQGSEA. Trimming removed 7 bases from V and 6 bases from J; junction bases left unmatched: 10. This CDR3 comprises 13 residues. The CDR3 here is CSARRTGSAEAFF. The CDR3 DNA follows: TGCAGCGCCCGCCGGACAGGGAGCGCTGAAGCTTTCTTT.

The chain has TRBV12-5 and TRBJ2-3; D not certain. V lost 7 bases, J lost 1 base, and 6 bases lay in between. This CDR3 has 12 amino acids. CDR1 and CDR2 (germline): LGHNT, FRNRAP. The CDR3 nucleotides are TGTGCTAGTGCCCCCGGCACAGATACGCAGTATTTT. Residues: CASAPGTDTQYF.

The chain links TRBV6-6 to TRBJ2-5; 12 bases are shared with TRBD1. The V gene's germline CDR1 is MNHNY and CDR2 SVGAGI (reference sequence). The CDR3 covers 15 residues. V lost 0 bases, J lost 5 bases, and 1 base stayed unmatched. The DNA for the CDR3 is TGTGCCAGCAGTTACTCGGGACAGGGGGCCGAGACCCAGTACTTC. Translating gives CASSYSGQGAETQYF.

The chain couples TRBV6-5 to TRBJ2-1; 9 positions agree with TRBD2. With V trimmed by 6 bases and J by 7 bases, 10 bases remained unmatched. CDR1 is MNHEY and CDR2 is SVGAGI in the germline V gene. The CDR3 totals 15 residues. The chain's CDR3 is CASSGAGLAENEQFF. The DNA of the CDR3 is TGTGCCAGCAGCGGCGCGGGACTAGCTGAAAATGAGCAGTTCTTC.